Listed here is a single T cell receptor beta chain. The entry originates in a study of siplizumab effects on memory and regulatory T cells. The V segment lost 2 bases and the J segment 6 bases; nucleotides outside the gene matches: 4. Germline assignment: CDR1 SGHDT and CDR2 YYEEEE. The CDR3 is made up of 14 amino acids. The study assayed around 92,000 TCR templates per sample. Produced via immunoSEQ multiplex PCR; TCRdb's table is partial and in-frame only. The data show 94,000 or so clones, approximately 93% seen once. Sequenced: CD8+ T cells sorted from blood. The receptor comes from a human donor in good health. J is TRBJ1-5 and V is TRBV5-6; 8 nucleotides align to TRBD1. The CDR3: CASSFNRGSQPQHF. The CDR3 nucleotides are TGTGCCAGCAGCTTCAACAGGGGGAGTCAGCCCCAGCATTTT.